This TCR beta chain was sequenced in a study of vaccination and CD4 T cells after COVID-19. Study-level findings and limits: The median SARS-CoV-2-reactive clonotype number increased from 21 to 38, without statistical significance.

The CDR3 covers 15 residues. Trimming removed 3 bases from V and 7 bases from J, with 18 bases in between. From germline, CDR1 is SGHTA and CDR2 FQGNSA. At the Johns Hopkins FTIC core, DNA taken from cultured CD4+ T cells was sequenced by way of the Oncomine TCR Beta short-read assay. In TCRdb, the PCR reads were re-called with MiXCR into one record per CDR3 protein. This table has about 21,000 distinct CDR3 sequences, approximately 50% appearing once. Treatment of the sample: roughly 11-day PBMC culture with coronavirus spike peptide pools or control peptides (ViraFEST assay). Positive PCR dates spanned March to December 2020, predating US Alpha, Beta and Delta variants. The medium had half its volume replaced with fresh IL-2 medium on days 3 and 7. This clonotype was observed once. Antigen unknown.

This chain uses TRBV7-2 with TRBJ1-1; D is possibly TRBD1 (6 bases). The material sequenced was CD4+ T cells from blood, cultured in vitro. The TCR was taken from a human donor who had recovered from COVID-19. The CDR3 DNA reads TGTGCCAGCAGCTTTCCTTCAATAGGGGGGATTGAAGCTTTCTTT. Translated, it gives CASSFPSIGGIEAFF. The complete variable domain, with remaining parts taken from reference TRBV7-2 and TRBJ1-1, reads GAGVSQSPSNKVTEKGKDVELRCDPISGHTALYWYRQSLGQGLEFLIYFQGNSAPDKSGLPSDRFSAERTGGSVSTLTIQRTQQEDSAVYLCASSFPSIGGIEAFFGQGTRLTVV.